This T cell receptor (beta chain) appears in the sequencing data of a study of Graves' ophthalmopathy and Graves' hyperthyroidism. The germline V gene has CDR1 ENHRY and CDR2 SYGVKD. V gave up 4 bases and J gave up 9 bases; unmatched junction bases: 6. This CDR3 is 14 amino acids long. Researchers took RNA transcripts and amplified TCR beta CDR3 regions from them. The first round was an RT-PCR with HTBI primers, and the second round was a multiplex PCR. TCRdb independently ran MiXCR on the multiplex PCR reads; one entry per CDR3 protein. The top ten clones hold roughly 3.5% of a sample with about 660,000 distinct CDR3 sequences, 35% to 50% of them seen once.

What was sequenced was peripheral blood. The TCR comes from an adult man with Graves' ophthalmopathy. V gene TRBV10-3 combines with J gene TRBJ1-6; 7 bases match TRBD1. In nucleotides, the CDR3 is TGTGCCATCAGTGTTGAGGGGGCCTCTTCACCCCTCCACTTT. Residues: CAISVEGASSPLHF.